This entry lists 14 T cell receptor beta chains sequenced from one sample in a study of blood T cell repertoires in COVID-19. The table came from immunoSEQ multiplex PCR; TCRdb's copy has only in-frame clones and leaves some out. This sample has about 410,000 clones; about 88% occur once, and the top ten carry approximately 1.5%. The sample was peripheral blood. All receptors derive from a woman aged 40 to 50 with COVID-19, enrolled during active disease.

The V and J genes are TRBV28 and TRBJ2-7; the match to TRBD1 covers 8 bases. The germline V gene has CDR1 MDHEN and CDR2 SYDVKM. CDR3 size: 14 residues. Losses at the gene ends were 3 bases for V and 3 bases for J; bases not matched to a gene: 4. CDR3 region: CASSFGTGVYEQYF. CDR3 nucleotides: TGTGCCAGCAGTTTCGGGACAGGAGTCTACGAGCAGTACTTC.

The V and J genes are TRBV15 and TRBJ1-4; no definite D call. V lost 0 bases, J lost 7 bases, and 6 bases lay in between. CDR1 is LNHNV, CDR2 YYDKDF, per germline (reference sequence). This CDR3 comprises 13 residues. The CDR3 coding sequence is TGTGCCACCAGCAGAGATAGAGGTGAAAAACTGTTTTTT. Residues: CATSRDRGEKLFF.

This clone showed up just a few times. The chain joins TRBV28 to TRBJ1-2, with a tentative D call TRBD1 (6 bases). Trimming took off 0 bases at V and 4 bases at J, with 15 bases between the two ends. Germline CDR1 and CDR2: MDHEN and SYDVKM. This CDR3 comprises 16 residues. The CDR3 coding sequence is TGTGCCAGCAGTTTATGGCAGGGGCCAGCCGGCTATGGCTACACCTTC. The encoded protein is CASSLWQGPAGYGYTF.

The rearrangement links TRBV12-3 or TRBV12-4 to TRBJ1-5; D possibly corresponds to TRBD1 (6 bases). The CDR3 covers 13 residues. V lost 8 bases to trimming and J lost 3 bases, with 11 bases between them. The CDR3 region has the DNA TGTGCCAGCCGGGACACCCACAATCAGCCCCAGCATTTT. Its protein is CASRDTHNQPQHF.

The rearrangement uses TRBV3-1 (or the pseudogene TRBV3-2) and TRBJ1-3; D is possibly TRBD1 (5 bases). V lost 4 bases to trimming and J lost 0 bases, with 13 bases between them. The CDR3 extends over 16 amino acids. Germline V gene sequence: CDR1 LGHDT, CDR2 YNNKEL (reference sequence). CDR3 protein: CASSRLDSASGNTIYF. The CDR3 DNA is TGTGCCAGCAGCCGACTAGACAGCGCCTCTGGAAACACCATATATTTT.

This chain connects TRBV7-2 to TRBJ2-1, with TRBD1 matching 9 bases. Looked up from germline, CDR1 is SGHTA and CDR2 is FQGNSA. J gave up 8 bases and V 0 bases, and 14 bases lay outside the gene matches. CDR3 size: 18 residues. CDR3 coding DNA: TGTGCCAGCAGCTTAGCGGACAGGGGACAGGGTATAAGTCATGAGCAGTTCTTC. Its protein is CASSLADRGQGISHEQFF.

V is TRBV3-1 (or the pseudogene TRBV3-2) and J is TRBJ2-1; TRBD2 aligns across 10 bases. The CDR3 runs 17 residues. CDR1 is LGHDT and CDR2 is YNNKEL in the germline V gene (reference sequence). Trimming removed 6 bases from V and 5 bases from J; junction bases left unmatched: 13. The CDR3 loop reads CASSPQIAGGGDNEQFF. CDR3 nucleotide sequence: TGTGCCAGCAGTCCGCAGATAGCGGGGGGCGGGGACAATGAGCAGTTCTTC.

The CDR3 sequence is CASSLQLSSSYEQYF. The CDR3, as DNA: TGTGCCAGCAGCTTACAACTGTCTAGCTCCTACGAGCAGTACTTC. The rearrangement links TRBV7-2 to TRBJ2-7; D uncertain. The germline CDR1 and CDR2 sequences are SGHTA and FQGNSA. Between the trimmed V and J ends, which lost 2 bases and 0 bases, there was a span of 11 bases. CDR3 length equals 15 residues.

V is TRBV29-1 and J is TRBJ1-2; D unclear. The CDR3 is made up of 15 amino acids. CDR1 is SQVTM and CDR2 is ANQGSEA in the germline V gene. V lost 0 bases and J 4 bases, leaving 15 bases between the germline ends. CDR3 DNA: TGCAGCGTTGAAGATGTAGGGTTAGAGGGCTATGGCTACACCTTC. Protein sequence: CSVEDVGLEGYGYTF.

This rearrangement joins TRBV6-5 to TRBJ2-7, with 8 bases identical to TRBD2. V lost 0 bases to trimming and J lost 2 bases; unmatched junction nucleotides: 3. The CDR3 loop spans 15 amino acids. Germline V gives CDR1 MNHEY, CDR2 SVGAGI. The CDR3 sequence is CASSYSAGGTYEQYF. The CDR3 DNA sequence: TGTGCCAGCAGTTACTCGGCGGGGGGCACCTACGAGCAGTACTTC.

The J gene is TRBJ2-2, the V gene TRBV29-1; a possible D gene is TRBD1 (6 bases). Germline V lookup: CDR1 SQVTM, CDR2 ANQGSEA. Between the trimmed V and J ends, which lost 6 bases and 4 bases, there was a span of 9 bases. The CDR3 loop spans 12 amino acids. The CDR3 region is CSVNRVTGELFF. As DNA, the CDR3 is TGCAGCGTAAACAGGGTCACCGGGGAGCTGTTTTTT.

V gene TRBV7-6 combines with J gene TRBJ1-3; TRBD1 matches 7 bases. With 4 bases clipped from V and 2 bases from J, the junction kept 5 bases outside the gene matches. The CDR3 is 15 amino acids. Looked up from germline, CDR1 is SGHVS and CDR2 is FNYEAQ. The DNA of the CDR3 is TGTGCCAGCAGCTCACGACAGGGTCCTGGAAACACCATATATTTT. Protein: CASSSRQGPGNTIYF.

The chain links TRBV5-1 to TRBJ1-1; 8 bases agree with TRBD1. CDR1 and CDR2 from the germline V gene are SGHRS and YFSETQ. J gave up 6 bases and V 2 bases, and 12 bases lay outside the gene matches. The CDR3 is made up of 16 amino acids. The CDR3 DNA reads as TGCGCCAGCAGCTTTGATGGACAGGGAAAAACAGCTGAAGCTTTCTTT. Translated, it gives CASSFDGQGKTAEAFF.

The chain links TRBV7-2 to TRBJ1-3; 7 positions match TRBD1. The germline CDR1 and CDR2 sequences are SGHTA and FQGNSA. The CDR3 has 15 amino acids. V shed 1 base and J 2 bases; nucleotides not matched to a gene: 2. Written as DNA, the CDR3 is TGTGCCAGCAGCTTAGGTACAGGGGCTGGAAACACCATATATTTT. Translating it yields CASSLGTGAGNTIYF.